These T cell receptor beta chains were read from a single sample in a study of CD8 T cells in ankylosing spondylitis. TCRdb analysed the 5' RACE reads with MiXCR anew, one entry per CDR3 protein. The sample lists 200,000 to 250,000 distinct CDR3 sequences; around 18% were seen once. Sequencing used blood, either unsorted or a sorted T cell fraction (not recorded which). These receptor sequences come from a male donor with ankylosing spondylitis. Both conserved end residues are part of each CDR3. The order of the fields is CDR3 protein, CDR3 DNA, V gene, J gene, D gene, clone size. A D gene is named only where the DNA matches it firmly. Expanded clones get a size class; other rows say once, few or many, or leave the size out.

CASSADGERGEQYF	TGTGCCAGCAGCGCGGACGGTGAACGGGGCGAGCAGTACTTC	TRBV9	TRBJ2-7	.	.
CASSFGPTVNTEAFF	TGTGCCAGCAGCTTCGGCCCGACGGTTAACACTGAAGCTTTCTTT	TRBV7-2	TRBJ1-1	.	.
CASSPPRQDQHMNTEAFF	TGCGCCAGCAGCCCCCCCAGACAGGACCAGCACATGAACACTGAAGCTTTCTTT	TRBV4-1	TRBJ1-1	.	.
CASSQAGAEAFF	TGTGCCAGCAGCCAAGCGGGGGCTGAAGCTTTCTTT	TRBV3-1	TRBJ1-1	.	.
CASSESELVDTQYF	TGCGCCAGCAGTGAGTCCGAACTAGTAGATACGCAGTATTTT	TRBV10-2	TRBJ2-3	.	.
CSARQRADTQYF	TGCAGTGCTAGACAGCGGGCGGATACGCAGTATTTT	TRBV20-1	TRBJ2-3	.	.
CASSPALAGELFF	TGTGCCAGCAGTCCGGCCCTTGCCGGGGAGCTGTTTTTT	TRBV6-1	TRBJ2-2	.	few
CASSLDPGQVLNEKLFF	TGTGCCAGCAGCTTGGACCCGGGACAGGTGCTAAATGAAAAACTGTTTTTT	TRBV5-6	TRBJ1-4	TRBD1	.
CASSLRGTGMGEQYF	TGTGCCAGCAGTCTACGGGGGACAGGAATGGGCGAGCAGTACTTC	TRBV28	TRBJ2-7	TRBD1	few
CASSLSQGPAEAFF	TGTGCCAGCAGCTTATCACAGGGTCCCGCTGAAGCTTTCTTT	TRBV7-2	TRBJ1-1	.	few
CASSYLADSYNEQFF	TGTGCCAGCAGTTATCTAGCAGACTCCTACAATGAGCAGTTCTTC	TRBV6-2/TRBV6-3	TRBJ2-1	.	few
CASRQAGGEKLFF	TGCGCCAGCAGGCAGGCAGGAGGGGAAAAACTGTTTTTT	TRBV4-1	TRBJ1-4	.	.
CASSLVQGFNTEAFF	TGTGCCAGCAGCTTAGTACAGGGGTTCAACACTGAAGCTTTCTTT	TRBV11-2	TRBJ1-1	TRBD1	.
CASREGGTGTEAFF	TGTGCCAGCCGGGAGGGGGGGACGGGAACTGAAGCTTTCTTT	TRBV7-9	TRBJ1-1	.	.
CASSLGLAGVFNEQFF	TGTGCCAGCAGCCTTGGACTAGCGGGAGTGTTCAATGAGCAGTTCTTC	TRBV12-3/TRBV12-4	TRBJ2-1	TRBD2	many
CASSGGTGDWNEQFF	TGTGCCAGCAGTGGCGGGACAGGGGATTGGAATGAGCAGTTCTTC	TRBV6-1	TRBJ2-1	TRBD1	few
CATREGGSEKLFF	TGTGCCACCAGGGAGGGGGGGAGTGAAAAACTGTTTTTT	TRBV15	TRBJ1-4	.	.
CSASGQQRYEQYF	TGCAGTGCTAGCGGGCAGCAACGTTACGAGCAGTACTTC	TRBV20-1	TRBJ2-7	.	.
CASSHGGWGEQYF	TGTGCCAGCAGCCATGGAGGCTGGGGCGAGCAGTACTTC	TRBV7-2	TRBJ2-7	.	.
CASRQRGLSYEQYF	TGTGCCAGCCGCCAGCGGGGGCTCTCCTACGAGCAGTACTTC	TRBV12-3/TRBV12-4	TRBJ2-7	TRBD2	few
CASSQEGWGARTDTQYF	TGCGCCAGCAGCCAAGAGGGATGGGGCGCCCGCACAGATACGCAGTATTTT	TRBV4-1	TRBJ2-3	.	few
CASSTDSILGNTIYF	TGTGCCAGCAGCACCGACAGCATACTAGGAAACACCATATATTTT	TRBV11-2	TRBJ1-3	.	.
CAISETVGPYEQYF	TGTGCCATCAGTGAGACCGTCGGGCCTTACGAGCAGTACTTC	TRBV10-3	TRBJ2-7	.	few
CASSLHLAGLQETQYF	TGTGCCAGCAGCTTACACCTAGCGGGCCTCCAAGAGACCCAGTACTTC	TRBV7-6	TRBJ2-5	TRBD2	.
CASRDLDRNTEAFF	TGTGCCAGCAGGGATCTTGACAGAAACACTGAAGCTTTCTTT	TRBV25-1	TRBJ1-1	.	few
CASSLFAGSSQDTQYF	TGTGCCAGCAGCTTATTTGCCGGGTCGTCCCAAGATACGCAGTATTTT	TRBV7-3	TRBJ2-3	.	.
CASRSGTSGLYF	TGTGCCAGCAGATCCGGGACTAGCGGCCTCTACTTC	TRBV7-9	TRBJ2-4	TRBD2	many
CASSQEVAGGAGANVLTF	TGTGCCAGCAGCCAAGAAGTAGCGGGAGGGGCTGGGGCCAACGTCCTGACTTTC	TRBV4-2	TRBJ2-6	TRBD2	few
CATRGGNQPQYF	TGTGCCACCCGGGGAGGTAATCAGCCCCAGTATTTT	TRBV15	TRBJ2-3	.	few
CASSLGDRGTEAFF	TGTGCCAGCTCACTCGGGGACAGGGGAACTGAAGCTTTCTTT	TRBV18	TRBJ1-1	TRBD1	.
CASSRTSGRHNEQFF	TGTGCCAGCAGCCGGACTAGCGGGAGACACAATGAGCAGTTCTTC	TRBV9	TRBJ2-1	TRBD2	.
CASSPPRAGLGLETQYF	TGTGCCAGCAGTCCCCCCCGGGCGGGACTAGGTCTGGAGACCCAGTACTTC	TRBV12-3/TRBV12-4	TRBJ2-5	TRBD2	many
CASSPTGPSTDTQYF	TGTGCCAGCAGTCCGACAGGACCTAGCACAGATACGCAGTATTTT	TRBV12-3/TRBV12-4	TRBJ2-3	.	many
CASSLGDGPADYGYTF	TGTGCCAGCAGCTTAGGGGACGGACCGGCTGACTATGGCTACACCTTC	TRBV7-9	TRBJ1-2	.	.
CSARDYRVSYGYTF	TGCAGTGCTAGAGATTACAGGGTGAGCTATGGCTACACCTTC	TRBV20-1	TRBJ1-2	.	medium-sized
CASSREPGLAGGEQFF	TGTGCCAGCAGCCGAGAACCGGGACTAGCGGGAGGGGAGCAGTTCTTC	TRBV3-1	TRBJ2-1	TRBD2	few
CASSSRQDTYNEQFF	TGTGCCAGCAGCTCCAGACAGGATACCTACAATGAGCAGTTCTTC	TRBV12-3/TRBV12-4	TRBJ2-1	.	many